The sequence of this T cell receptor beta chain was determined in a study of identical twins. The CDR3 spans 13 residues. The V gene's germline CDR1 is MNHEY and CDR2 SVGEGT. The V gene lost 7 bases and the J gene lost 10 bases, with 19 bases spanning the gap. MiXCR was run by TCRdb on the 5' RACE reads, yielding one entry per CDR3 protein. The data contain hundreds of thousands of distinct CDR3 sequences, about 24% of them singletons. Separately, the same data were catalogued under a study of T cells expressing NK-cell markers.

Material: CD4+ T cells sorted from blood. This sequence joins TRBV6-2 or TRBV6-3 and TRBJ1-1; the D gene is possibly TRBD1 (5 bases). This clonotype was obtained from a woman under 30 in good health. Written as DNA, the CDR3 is TGTGCCAGCACCGGGAGTACGGGGGGGACAGCTTTCTTT. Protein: CASTGSTGGTAFF.